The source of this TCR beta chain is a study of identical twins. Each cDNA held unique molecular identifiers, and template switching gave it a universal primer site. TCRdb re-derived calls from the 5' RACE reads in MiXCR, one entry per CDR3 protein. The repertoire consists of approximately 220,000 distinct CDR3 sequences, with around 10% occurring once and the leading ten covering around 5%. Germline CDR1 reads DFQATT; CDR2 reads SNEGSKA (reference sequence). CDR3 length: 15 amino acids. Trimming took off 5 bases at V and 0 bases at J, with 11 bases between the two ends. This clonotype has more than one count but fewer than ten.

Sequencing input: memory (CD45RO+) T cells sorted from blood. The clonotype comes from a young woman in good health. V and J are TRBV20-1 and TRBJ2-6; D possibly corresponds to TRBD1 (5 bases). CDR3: CSADDRTSGANVLTF. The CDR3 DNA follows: TGCAGTGCTGATGACAGAACCTCTGGGGCCAACGTCCTGACTTTC.